Shown below are 19 T cell receptor beta chains from a single sample sequenced in a study of blood T cell repertoires in COVID-19. Clones were sequenced by immunoSEQ multiplex PCR, and TCRdb holds only the in-frame ones, with some missing. The sample lists approximately 160,000 clones, about 85% occurring once. Sequencing used peripheral blood. These receptors were obtained from an older woman with COVID-19, enrolled during active disease.

V is TRBV27 and J is TRBJ1-5; D remains unclear. The CDR3 has 13 residues. Per germline, CDR1 MNHEY and CDR2 SMNVEV (reference sequence). Trimming removed 2 bases at V and 6 bases at J, with 8 bases between. The CDR3 bases are TGTGCCAGCAGTTTAGGAGGGTCTCAGCCCCAGCATTTT. It is translated as CASSLGGSQPQHF.

The genes are TRBV6-6 and TRBJ1-5; D is ambiguous. V lost 2 bases to trimming and J lost 0 bases, with 5 bases between them. This CDR3 is 14 amino acids long. Germline loops: CDR1 MNHNY, CDR2 SVGAGI (reference sequence). CDR3 sequence: CASSYIVSNQPQHF. DNA of the CDR3: TGTGCCAGCAGTTACATAGTTAGCAATCAGCCCCAGCATTTT.

This clone was detected a few times. The gene calls are TRBV10-3 and TRBJ2-2; D is possibly TRBD1 (5 bases). Germline CDR1 reads ENHRY; CDR2 reads SYGVKD. This CDR3 is built from 15 residues. V lost 1 base, J lost 0 bases, and 6 bases lay in between. This chain's CDR3 is CAISELTANTGELFF. The CDR3, as DNA: TGTGCCATCAGTGAGTTGACAGCGAACACCGGGGAGCTGTTTTTT.

This chain's CDR3 is CASSHGGLETQYF. In DNA, the CDR3 is TGTGCCAGCAGCCATGGCGGGTTGGAGACCCAGTACTTC. V and J are TRBV3-1 (or the pseudogene TRBV3-2) and TRBJ2-5; D perhaps matches TRBD2 (5 bases). The V gene's germline CDR1 is LGHDT and CDR2 YNNKEL (reference sequence). Trimming stripped 3 bases from V and 5 bases from J, with 10 bases between. The length of the CDR3 is 13 residues.

About this clone: Because the CDR3's place on the DNA is in doubt, the DNA is left out and the CDR3 is given as listed by TCRdb. CDR3 amino acids: CATSRVGQGASTF. V and J are TRBV15 and TRBJ1-2; the table's D call, TRBD1, was not checked against the DNA. Germline CDR1 is LNHNV and CDR2 is YYDKDF (reference sequence). The CDR3 adds up to 13 amino acids, both ends counted.

The J gene is TRBJ1-2, the V gene TRBV2; 8 bases are a match to TRBD1. CDR3 length: 13 amino acids. V shed 7 bases, J shed 7 bases, and the junction held 8 bases outside the gene matches. Germline values: CDR1 SNHLY, CDR2 FYNNEI. The CDR3 DNA follows: TGTGCCAGCACCGTGACAGGGGTCGTTGGCTACACCTTC. It yields the protein CASTVTGVVGYTF.

The V gene is TRBV19, the J gene TRBJ1-5; no definite D call. This CDR3 has 14 amino acids. The germline V gene has CDR1 LNHDA and CDR2 SQIVND (reference sequence). V lost 2 bases and J 5 bases, leaving 10 bases between the germline ends. The CDR3 here is CASSIMGRDQPQHF. In DNA form, the CDR3 reads TGTGCCAGTAGTATAATGGGCAGAGATCAGCCCCAGCATTTT.

This sequence joins TRBV5-4 and TRBJ2-5; 10 nucleotides align to TRBD2. CDR1 and CDR2 (germline): SGHNT, YYREEE (reference sequence). This CDR3 is 15 amino acids long. The ends lost 3 bases at V and 5 bases at J; junction bases unmatched: 7. The CDR3 DNA reads TGTGCCAGCAGCTCACTAGCGGGAATTGGGGAGACCCAGTACTTC. Its translation: CASSSLAGIGETQYF.

The genes are TRBV27 and TRBJ1-1; D is perhaps TRBD1 (5 bases). CDR1 MNHEY and CDR2 SMNVEV come from the germline V gene (reference sequence). This CDR3 is built from 13 residues. The ends were cut back, 3 bases at V and 4 bases at J, with 9 bases in the middle. CDR3 amino acids: CASSFGGTTEAFF. The DNA of the CDR3 is TGTGCCAGCAGTTTCGGGGGTACCACTGAAGCTTTCTTT.

This clone has only a few counts. The rearrangement links TRBV7-2 to TRBJ2-2; weak D call: TRBD1 (6 bases). V lost 5 bases to trimming and J lost 9 bases, with 16 bases between them. CDR1 and CDR2 (germline): SGHTA, FQGNSA. The CDR3 is made up of 14 amino acids. The CDR3 loop is CASSPGQQGRELFF. CDR3 in DNA: TGTGCCAGCAGCCCGGGACAACAAGGTCGGGAGCTGTTTTTT.

The chain is built from TRBV5-3 and TRBJ1-3, with 7 bases identical to TRBD1. TRBV5-3 is an ORF for which the function is uncertain. This CDR3 region has 17 residues. V trimming: 3 bases; J trimming: 0 bases; junction bases outside the gene matches: 9. DNA for the CDR3: TGTGCCAGAAGCTCGAGGGACAGCTTAGGCTCTGGAAACACCATATATTTT. Amino acid sequence: CARSSRDSLGSGNTIYF.

V usage is TRBV5-1 and J usage is TRBJ2-1; 7 nucleotides line up with TRBD1. The CDR3 sequence is 14 residues long. Germline CDR1 and CDR2: SGHRS and YFSETQ. Trimming took 3 bases from V and 2 from J; bases not matched to a gene: 2. The CDR3 DNA is TGCGCCAGCAGCTGGGACAGAGCCTACAATGAGCAGTTCTTC. Protein sequence: CASSWDRAYNEQFF.

This chain joins TRBV7-8 and TRBJ1-4; possible D gene TRBD1, 5 bases. Germline assignment: CDR1 SGHVS and CDR2 FQNEAQ. Trimming stripped 0 bases from V and 6 bases from J, with 5 bases between. The CDR3 sequence is 13 residues long. The DNA of the CDR3 is TGTGCCAGCAGCTTAGCAGGGGATGAAAAACTGTTTTTT. Amino acids: CASSLAGDEKLFF.

This sequence joins TRBV7-8 and TRBJ2-3; TRBD1 aligns across 9 bases. This CDR3 spans 17 amino acids. Germline V gives CDR1 SGHVS, CDR2 FQNEAQ. V shed 5 bases and J 1 base; nucleotides not matched to a gene: 10. Written as DNA, the CDR3 is TGTGCCAGCAGCACCCGGACAGGGGTCTACCGCACAGATACGCAGTATTTT. Amino acids: CASSTRTGVYRTDTQYF. Based on the CDR3 plus reference TRBV7-8 and TRBJ2-3, the full variable domain is GAGVSQSPRYKVAKRGQDVALRCDPISGHVSLFWYQQALGQGPEFLTYFQNEAQLDKSGLPSDRFFAERPEGSVSTLKIQRTQQEDSAVYLCASSTRTGVYRTDTQYFGPGTRLTVL.

V is TRBV5-5 and J is TRBJ2-4; TRBD1 aligns across 9 bases. CDR3 length: 16 residues. Looked up from germline, CDR1 is SGHKS and CDR2 is YYEKEE (reference sequence). V lost 4 bases to trimming and J lost 2 bases; unmatched junction nucleotides: 7. The CDR3 loop is CASSVRDRESKNIQYF. The DNA for the CDR3 is TGTGCCAGCAGCGTCCGGGACAGGGAATCCAAAAACATTCAGTACTTC.

The chain combines TRBV9 with TRBJ1-5; D call uncertain. CDR1 is SGDLS, CDR2 YYNGEE, per germline. The CDR3 runs to 13 residues. Deletions cut 0 bases from V and 6 bases from J, with 7 bases between. CDR3 sequence (DNA): TGTGCCAGCAGCGTAGAGCCCTTTCAGCCCCAGCATTTT. Translation: CASSVEPFQPQHF.

The rearrangement uses TRBV11-3 and TRBJ2-6; 7 bases fit TRBD1. The CDR3 has 20 amino acids. CDR1 SGHNT and CDR2 YENEEA come from the germline V gene. With 5 bases clipped from V and 0 bases from J, the junction kept 16 bases outside the gene matches. CDR3 nucleotides: TGTGCCAGCAGCAACCCCCCCCCGACAGGGTCGAGCTCTGGGGCCAACGTCCTGACTTTC. It specifies CASSNPPPTGSSSGANVLTF.

The chain carries TRBV3-1 (or the pseudogene TRBV3-2) and TRBJ2-2; 8 bases fit TRBD2. Trimming cost V 4 bases and J 7 bases; bases outside gene matches: 5. The CDR3 covers 14 residues. Germline V CDR1 and CDR2: LGHDT, YNNKEL (reference sequence). The CDR3 DNA sequence: TGTGCCAGCAGCCCCCATAGCGGGGTCGGGGAGCTGTTTTTT. Encoded protein: CASSPHSGVGELFF.

V gene TRBV19 combines with J gene TRBJ1-6, with D possibly matching TRBD1 (5 bases). The CDR3 has 17 residues. The germline V gene has CDR1 LNHDA and CDR2 SQIVND (reference sequence). V lost 3 bases and J lost 0, with 12 bases in between. The CDR3 DNA follows: TGTGCCAGTAGTATGGGGGGAATGAGCTCCTATAATTCACCCCTCCACTTT. Amino acids: CASSMGGMSSYNSPLHF.